The 13 T cell receptor beta chains given below trace back to one sample, sequenced in a study of cytomegalovirus exposure and HLA in healthy donors. Primers included in the PCR were 60 Vbeta and 13 Jbeta primers. Repertoires were generated with immunoSEQ multiplex PCR, while TCRdb's copy carries only in-frame clones and drops some. This repertoire shows some 130,000 clones, roughly 9.8% found once; its top ten account for under 2%. The sample consisted of PBMCs. The receptors derive from a man in his forties or fifties in good health and CMV-seronegative.

There are a few counts of this clone. The V gene is TRBV6-6, the J gene TRBJ2-2; a weak D match, TRBD2 (6 bases). V shed 6 bases and J shed 7 bases, with 21 bases lying between them. CDR1 and CDR2 (germline): MNHNY, SVGAGI (reference sequence). This CDR3 is 16 amino acids long. The CDR3 DNA follows: TGTGCCAGCAGCCCGCCCTCCATAATCGGGAGCGGGGAGCTGTTTTTT. Protein: CASSPPSIIGSGELFF.

This clone appeared a few times. The gene calls are TRBV27 and TRBJ2-1; D is ambiguous. Germline CDR1 and CDR2: MNHEY and SMNVEV (reference sequence). The CDR3 runs 15 residues. V lost 0 bases and J lost 0, with 6 bases in between. CDR3 sequence (DNA): TGTGCCAGCAGTTTATCAGCTAGCTCCTACAATGAGCAGTTCTTC. Translation: CASSLSASSYNEQFF.

The chain joins TRBV6-4 to TRBJ2-5; D unclear. The CDR3 spans 13 residues. V dropped 0 bases and J dropped 7 bases, with 9 bases sitting between them. Germline CDR1 is MRHNA and CDR2 is SNTAGT. CDR3 loop: CASSDSESGTQYF. The CDR3 nucleotides are TGTGCCAGCAGTGACTCCGAGTCCGGGACCCAGTACTTC.

The rearrangement uses TRBV5-1 and TRBJ1-2; TRBD1 is a possible D gene (5 bases). The germline V and J ends were trimmed by 0 bases and 2 bases, with 8 bases remaining between them. The germline V gene encodes CDR1 SGHRS and CDR2 YFSETQ. There are 14 residues in the CDR3. The CDR3 protein is CASSLVDSNYGYTF. CDR3 sequence (DNA): TGCGCCAGCAGCTTGGTTGACAGCAACTATGGCTACACCTTC.

This clone was detected a few times. The V gene is TRBV15, the J gene TRBJ2-3; D is perhaps TRBD2 (5 bases). Germline V gives CDR1 LNHNV, CDR2 YYDKDF (reference sequence). This CDR3 spans 19 amino acids. V was pared by 5 bases and J by 2 bases, with 26 bases between. Written as DNA, the CDR3 is TGTGCCACCAGCCATTCCATTCTTAGGACGGGGATAAACACAGATACGCAGTATTTT. Protein product: CATSHSILRTGINTDTQYF. The whole variable domain, remainder taken from reference TRBV15 and TRBJ2-3, is DAMVIQNPRYQVTQFGKPVTLSCSQTLNHNVMYWYQQKSSQAPKLLFHYYDKDFNNEADTPDNFQSRRPNTSFCFLDIRSPGLGDTAMYLCATSHSILRTGINTDTQYFGPGTRLTVL.

The chain links TRBV19 to TRBJ1-5, with 7 bases fitting TRBD1. CDR1 is LNHDA and CDR2 is SQIVND in the germline V gene (reference sequence). With 7 bases clipped from V and 3 bases from J, the junction kept 6 bases outside the gene matches. The CDR3 is 14 residues long. CDR3 sequence: CASKTGPANQPQHF. The CDR3 DNA follows: TGTGCCAGTAAGACAGGGCCCGCCAATCAGCCCCAGCATTTT.

This clone was seen a few times. The rearrangement joins TRBV6-4 to TRBJ2-1; TRBD2 might be the D (5 bases). The CDR3 length is 15 residues. Trimming took 4 bases from V and 0 from J, leaving 10 bases between them. The germline CDR1 and CDR2 sequences are MRHNA and SNTAGT. CDR3 residues: CASSASGNSYNEQFF. As DNA, the CDR3 is TGTGCCAGCAGTGCCTCCGGGAACTCCTACAATGAGCAGTTCTTC.

The table lists this clone with a few counts. The CDR3 region is CASSPPAYRQSSGANVLTF. CDR3 coding DNA: TGTGCCAGCAGCCCTCCTGCCTACAGACAGTCCTCTGGGGCCAACGTCCTGACTTTC. The chain combines TRBV5-6 with TRBJ2-6, with D possibly matching TRBD1 (5 bases). Germline V gives CDR1 SGHDT, CDR2 YYEEEE. This CDR3 is built from 19 residues. Trimming took 4 bases from V and 0 from J, leaving 20 bases between them. Full variable domain (remainder filled in from reference TRBV5-6 and TRBJ2-6): DAGVTQSPTHLIKTRGQQVTLRCSPKSGHDTVSWYQQALGQGPQFIFQYYEEEERQRGNFPDRFSGHQFPNYSSELNVNALLLGDSALYLCASSPPAYRQSSGANVLTFGAGSRLTVL.

This clone has only a few counts. CDR3 DNA sequence: TGTGCCAGCAGTAGGGACATCTCCTACGAGCAGTACTTC. It specifies CASSRDISYEQYF. V usage is TRBV6-5 and J usage is TRBJ2-7; D may be TRBD1 (6 bases). CDR1 and CDR2 from the germline V gene are MNHEY and SVGAGI. CDR3 size: 13 residues. V was cut by 5 bases and J by 0 bases, with 8 bases left in between.

This chain uses TRBV2 with TRBJ1-5, with TRBD1 identical over 9 bases. The CDR3 consists of 15 residues. From germline, CDR1 is SNHLY and CDR2 FYNNEI. J gave up 5 bases and V 6 bases, and 8 bases lay outside the gene matches. The DNA of the CDR3 is TGTGCCAGCAGCCAACCCGGGACAGGGTATCAGCCCCAGCATTTT. It encodes CASSQPGTGYQPQHF.

The chain has TRBV27 and TRBJ2-7; TRBD1 matches 9 bases. J was trimmed by 5 bases and V by 5 bases; bases with no gene match: 13. The germline CDR1 and CDR2 sequences are MNHEY and SMNVEV (reference sequence). The CDR3 extends over 16 amino acids. The CDR3 DNA sequence: TGTGCCAGCAGTGGAATAGGGGACAGGGTTCTTGACGAGCAGTACTTC. Protein product: CASSGIGDRVLDEQYF.

The V gene is TRBV29-1, the J gene TRBJ1-1; 8 nucleotides line up with TRBD1. CDR3 size: 14 residues. The junction had 9 bases not matched to a gene; V was cut back by 7 bases and J by 2 bases. CDR1 and CDR2 (germline): SQVTM, ANQGSEA. CDR3 sequence: CSAEPTGANTEAFF. The CDR3, as DNA: TGCAGCGCGGAACCGACAGGGGCCAACACTGAAGCTTTCTTT.

The rearrangement joins TRBV30 to TRBJ2-1, with 7 positions matching TRBD2. CDR3 length: 14 amino acids. Germline lookup yields CDR1 GTSNPN and CDR2 SVGIG (reference sequence). Losses at the gene ends were 1 base for V and 5 bases for J; bases not matched to a gene: 5. The CDR3 nucleotides are TGTGCCTGGAGTGAAAGACTAGCCAACAATGAGCAGTTCTTC. It codes for CAWSERLANNEQFF.